Following are 19 T cell receptor beta chains from one sample sequenced in a study of blood T cell repertoires in COVID-19. Repertoires were generated with immunoSEQ multiplex PCR, while TCRdb's copy carries only in-frame clones and drops some. The sample yields 200,000 to 300,000 clones, around 88% seen once. Input material: PBMCs or T cells enriched from blood (not recorded which). The source of these receptors is a woman aged 25-40 years who had recovered from COVID-19.

The chain combines TRBV7-2 with TRBJ1-1, with 9 bases lining up with TRBD1. V was pared by 1 base and J by 12 bases, with 6 bases of the junction left unmatched. This CDR3 has 13 residues. In germline, CDR1 is SGHTA, CDR2 FQGNSA. CDR3 coding DNA: TGTGCCAGCAGCTTAGGAGGGGACAGGGCAACTTTCTTT. It yields the protein CASSLGGDRATFF.

This clone was observed once. V usage is TRBV7-6 and J usage is TRBJ2-7, with TRBD2 as a possible D gene (5 bases). The germline CDR1 and CDR2 sequences are SGHVS and FNYEAQ. V was trimmed by 4 bases and J by 2 bases, leaving 21 bases between them. CDR3 size: 17 residues. This chain's CDR3 is CASSSRGSRAPPYEQYF. The CDR3 nucleotides are TGTGCCAGCAGCTCCCGCGGGTCGAGGGCCCCCCCCTACGAGCAGTACTTC.

The J gene is TRBJ2-5, the V gene TRBV5-1; D possibly corresponds to TRBD2 (6 bases). V shed 4 bases and J shed 3 bases, with 13 bases lying between them. Germline CDR1 SGHRS, CDR2 YFSETQ. The CDR3 consists of 14 residues. In nucleotides, the CDR3 is TGCGCCAGCAGCCCCCCTGCGGGGAAAGAGACCCAGTACTTC. Residues: CASSPPAGKETQYF. Supplemented by reference TRBV5-1 and TRBJ2-5, the full variable domain reads KAGVTQTPRYLIKTRGQQVTLSCSPISGHRSVSWYQQTPGQGLQFLFEYFSETQRNKGNFPGRFSGRQFSNSRSEMNVSTLELGDSALYLCASSPPAGKETQYFGPGTRLLVL.

The chain recombines TRBV24-1 with TRBJ2-1, with 7 bases identical to TRBD2. In germline, CDR1 is KGHDR, CDR2 SFDVKD. V shed 4 bases, J shed 10 bases, and the junction held 18 bases outside the gene matches. This CDR3 is built from 17 residues. CDR3 amino acids: CATSERSGFSLIGEQFF. The CDR3 DNA reads TGTGCCACCAGTGAGCGTAGCGGGTTCTCCTTAATCGGGGAGCAGTTCTTC.

V is TRBV19 and J is TRBJ1-5; D uncertain. CDR1 and CDR2 (germline): LNHDA, SQIVND (reference sequence). V was cut by 7 bases and J by 3 bases, with 10 bases left in between. This CDR3 has 13 residues. The CDR3 nucleotides read TGTGCCAGTAATGGCGGAACCAATCAGCCCCAGCATTTT. It yields the protein CASNGGTNQPQHF.

This rearrangement joins TRBV9 to TRBJ1-2, with D tentatively TRBD1 (5 bases). The CDR3 is 14 residues long. V was shortened by 3 bases and J by 4 bases, with 13 bases between the two germline ends. Germline CDR1 reads SGDLS; CDR2 reads YYNGEE. The DNA of the CDR3 is TGTGCCAGCAGCGACCTCAGGGCCCCCTATGGCTACACCTTC. Encoded protein: CASSDLRAPYGYTF. The variable domain in full, with the rest retrieved from reference TRBV9 and TRBJ1-2, is DSGVTQTPKHLITATGQRVTLRCSPRSGDLSVYWYQQSLDQGLQFLIQYYNGEERAKGNILERFSAQQFPDLHSELNLSSLELGDSALYFCASSDLRAPYGYTFGSGTRLTVV.

The chain has TRBV7-8 and TRBJ2-5, with TRBD2 identical over 9 bases. V lost 5 bases to trimming and J lost 5 bases; unmatched junction nucleotides: 9. Germline CDR1 and CDR2: SGHVS and FQNEAQ. CDR3 length: 15 amino acids. CDR3 DNA sequence: TGTGCCAGCAGCCCCTGGGTAGCGGGAGATGAGACCCAGTACTTC. Its translation: CASSPWVAGDETQYF. Full variable domain (missing parts from reference TRBV7-8 and TRBJ2-5): GAGVSQSPRYKVAKRGQDVALRCDPISGHVSLFWYQQALGQGPEFLTYFQNEAQLDKSGLPSDRFFAERPEGSVSTLKIQRTQQEDSAVYLCASSPWVAGDETQYFGPGTRLLVL.

V and J are TRBV29-1 and TRBJ2-1; the match to TRBD2 covers 8 bases. Per the germline V gene, CDR1 is SQVTM and CDR2 is ANQGSEA. With V trimmed by 4 bases and J by 5 bases, 4 bases remained unmatched. The CDR3 is made up of 13 amino acids. CDR3 coding DNA: TGCAGCGTTGCAGGCGGGAGGAACAATGAGCAGTTCTTC. As protein: CSVAGGRNNEQFF.

This sequence joins TRBV29-1 and TRBJ2-1; TRBD1 matches 7 bases. J was trimmed by 3 bases and V by 6 bases; bases with no gene match: 5. This CDR3 spans 13 amino acids. Looked up from germline, CDR1 is SQVTM and CDR2 is ANQGSEA. CDR3 DNA: TGCAGCGTCGAGACAGGGATCTACAATGAGCAGTTCTTC. Translating gives CSVETGIYNEQFF.

The rearrangement joins TRBV27 to TRBJ2-1; the match to TRBD2 covers 10 bases. The CDR3 totals 17 residues. Looked up from germline, CDR1 is MNHEY and CDR2 is SMNVEV (reference sequence). Trimming removed 1 base from V and 4 bases from J; junction bases left unmatched: 7. The CDR3 DNA reads as TGTGCCAGCAGTTTATTGCCCGGGACTAGCGTTTACAATGAGCAGTTCTTC. Residues: CASSLLPGTSVYNEQFF.

The CDR3 region has the DNA TGTGCCAGCAGCCCGGAGCCCCAGGGGCGAGGCTACACCTTC. This gives the protein CASSPEPQGRGYTF. The genes are TRBV7-3 and TRBJ1-2; D may be TRBD1 (6 bases). Trimming took 5 bases from V and 8 from J, leaving 18 bases between them. The CDR3 is made up of 14 amino acids. CDR1 is SGHTA, CDR2 FQGTGA, per germline.

A note on this clone: The sample carries other DNA sequences with the same CDR3. J is TRBJ1-1 and V is TRBV5-1; the D is unclear. This CDR3 spans 14 amino acids. Germline V gene sequence: CDR1 SGHRS, CDR2 YFSETQ. V was cut by 0 bases and J by 1 base, with 7 bases left in between. In nucleotides, the CDR3 is TGCGCCAGCAGCTTGGCCGGAGGGAACACTGAAGCTTTCTTT. Translating it yields CASSLAGGNTEAFF. The full variable domain, rest sourced from reference TRBV5-1 and TRBJ1-1, is KAGVTQTPRYLIKTRGQQVTLSCSPISGHRSVSWYQQTPGQGLQFLFEYFSETQRNKGNFPGRFSGRQFSNSRSEMNVSTLELGDSALYLCASSLAGGNTEAFFGQGTRLTVV.

The CDR3, as DNA: TGTGCCAGCAGCCACACACGTAACACTGAAGCTTTCTTT. Encoded protein: CASSHTRNTEAFF. V gene TRBV5-4 combines with J gene TRBJ1-1; D unclear. The CDR3 has 13 residues. In germline, CDR1 is SGHNT, CDR2 YYREEE (reference sequence). V was pared by 4 bases and J by 2 bases, with 9 bases between.

The chain employs TRBV12-3 or TRBV12-4 and TRBJ2-7, with a weak D call TRBD1 (5 bases). Trimming left V 1 base short and J 6 bases short, with 7 bases between. The CDR3 is 12 residues long. CDR3 sequence: CASSLGQSEQYF. In nucleotides, the CDR3 is TGTGCCAGCAGTTTAGGACAGAGCGAGCAGTACTTC.

The rearrangement uses TRBV9 and TRBJ2-1, with a tentative D call TRBD2 (6 bases). CDR1 is SGDLS, CDR2 YYNGEE, per germline. Trimming took off 0 bases at V and 8 bases at J, with 15 bases between the two ends. There are 15 residues in the CDR3. CDR3 bases: TGTGCCAGCAGCGTAGATGTAGCGGAGGGGTATGAGCAGTTCTTC. This sequence encodes CASSVDVAEGYEQFF. Complete variable domain (other parts from reference TRBV9 and TRBJ2-1): DSGVTQTPKHLITATGQRVTLRCSPRSGDLSVYWYQQSLDQGLQFLIQYYNGEERAKGNILERFSAQQFPDLHSELNLSSLELGDSALYFCASSVDVAEGYEQFFGPGTRLTVL.

The chain carries TRBV7-2 and TRBJ2-3; possibly TRBD1 for D (6 bases). CDR1 is SGHTA, CDR2 FQGNSA, per germline. There are 15 residues in the CDR3. V lost 5 bases, J lost 1 base, and 13 bases lay in between. The CDR3 DNA sequence: TGTGCCAGCAGCGCACAACAGGGAGGCACAGATACGCAGTATTTT. Encoded protein: CASSAQQGGTDTQYF.

The chain has TRBV18 and TRBJ1-5; 7 nucleotides align to TRBD1. The CDR3 spans 19 residues. The germline gives CDR1 KGHSH, CDR2 LQKENI. J was trimmed by 0 bases and V by 8 bases; bases with no gene match: 19. CDR3 sequence reads: CASGERDREGRYSNQPQHF. The CDR3 DNA follows: TGTGCCAGCGGGGAAAGAGACAGGGAAGGAAGGTATAGCAATCAGCCCCAGCATTTT.

The chain joins TRBV4-1 to TRBJ2-2; the D is unclear. V lost 6 bases and J lost 2, with 7 bases in between. Germline lookup yields CDR1 MGHRA and CDR2 YSYEKL. This CDR3 is built from 13 residues. CDR3 amino acids: CASRLANTGELFF. CDR3 nucleotides: TGCGCCAGCAGATTAGCAAACACCGGGGAGCTGTTTTTT.

The CDR3: CASSDPRERELAHNEQFF. The CDR3 region has the DNA TGTGCCAGCAGCGACCCCCGGGAGCGGGAGTTGGCTCACAATGAGCAGTTCTTC. The chain couples TRBV9 to TRBJ2-1; 8 bases line up with TRBD2. The CDR3 consists of 18 residues. Per the germline V gene, CDR1 is SGDLS and CDR2 is YYNGEE. The V gene end was trimmed by 3 bases and the J gene end by 5 bases; junction bases not matched to a gene: 16.